The 20 T cell receptor beta chains given below trace back to one sample, sequenced in a study of T cells in Graves' hyperthyroidism and ophthalmopathy. What was amplified from RNA transcripts were TCR beta CDR3 regions. Initially, a first-round RT-PCR of the TCR CDR3 employed the HTBI primer set. TCRdb re-called the multiplex PCR reads through MiXCR, storing one row per CDR3 protein. Of 300,000 to 450,000 distinct CDR3 sequences listed, around 18% are singletons. Sequenced input: blood. Receptor source: a woman between 40 and 55 years old with Graves' ophthalmopathy.

This clonotype was seen ten or more times. The chain carries TRBV6-1 and TRBJ1-2, with D perhaps matching TRBD1 (5 bases). The germline V and J ends were trimmed by 1 base and 5 bases, with 8 bases remaining between them. The CDR3 has 13 residues. The germline V gene has CDR1 MNHNS and CDR2 SASEGT. Here the CDR3 reads CASSEDGGYGYTF. DNA for the CDR3: TGTGCCAGCAGTGAAGATGGGGGGTATGGCTACACCTTC.

The sample holds many counts of this clonotype. V and J are TRBV27 and TRBJ2-5; tentatively, D is TRBD1 (6 bases). The length of the CDR3 is 14 residues. CDR1 and CDR2 from the germline V gene are MNHEY and SMNVEV (reference sequence). V lost 6 bases and J lost 3, with 14 bases in between. In DNA, the CDR3 is TGTGCCAGCAGCTCAGGGGAGTCGAAAGAGACCCAGTACTTC. This encodes CASSSGESKETQYF.

This clonotype was detected many times. The V call is TRBV4-2, the J call TRBJ2-1; D perhaps matches TRBD2 (5 bases). The CDR3 extends over 16 amino acids. The V gene lost 1 base and the J gene lost 0 bases, with 10 bases spanning the gap. The V gene's germline CDR1 is LGHNA and CDR2 YNFKEQ. DNA for the CDR3: TGTGCCAGCAGCCAAGGGATAGGGAGCTCCTACAATGAGCAGTTCTTC. Its protein product is CASSQGIGSSYNEQFF.

This clonotype was seen just once. The junction departs from the called germline gene at one end, perhaps through a read error. The chain joins TRBV12-3 or TRBV12-4 to TRBJ2-7; no clear D. The CDR3 sequence is 15 residues long. The DNA of the CDR3 is TGTGCCAGCAGTTTTGACGTGACGGCTGATTACGAGCAGTCCTTC. Amino acids: CASSFDVTADYEQSF.

This clonotype was observed at least ten times. In DNA, the CDR3 is TGTGCCAGCAGCGTAGGTCCGGGCGAGCAGTACTTC. Translation gives CASSVGPGEQYF. This chain joins TRBV9 and TRBJ2-7, with D hard to call. V was trimmed by 0 bases and J by 6 bases, leaving 7 bases between them. This CDR3 contains 12 residues. CDR1 is SGDLS and CDR2 is YYNGEE in the germline V gene.

As concerns this clonotype: A much larger clone differs from this one at a single base, so this may be a read error. This CDR3 is CASSQQGAGSDIQHF. The CDR3 DNA is TGCGCCAGCAGCCAACAGGGGGCTGGTTCGGACATTCAGCACTTC. V gene TRBV4-1 combines with J gene TRBJ2-4, with 8 nucleotides matching TRBD1. This CDR3 spans 15 amino acids. The germline CDR1 and CDR2 sequences are MGHRA and YSYEKL.

This clonotype was observed at least ten times. The rearrangement joins TRBV27 to TRBJ2-1; TRBD2 is a possible D gene (6 bases). The CDR3 contains 15 residues. The germline V and J ends were trimmed by 2 bases and 0 bases, with 8 bases remaining between them. Per the germline V gene, CDR1 is MNHEY and CDR2 is SMNVEV (reference sequence). The CDR3: CASSLAGLSYNEQFF. In DNA form, the CDR3 reads TGTGCCAGCAGTTTAGCGGGACTCTCCTACAATGAGCAGTTCTTC.

This clonotype was observed at least ten times. The rearrangement uses TRBV5-1 and TRBJ2-5, with D possibly being TRBD2 (6 bases). The V gene lost 0 bases and the J gene lost 5 bases, with 14 bases spanning the gap. The CDR3 consists of 15 residues. Germline loops: CDR1 SGHRS, CDR2 YFSETQ. The CDR3 spells CASSLVGGSRETQYF. The CDR3 DNA follows: TGCGCCAGCAGCTTGGTGGGGGGAAGCCGGGAGACCCAGTACTTC.

This clonotype appeared many times. The rearrangement links TRBV18 to TRBJ1-3; weak D call: TRBD1 (6 bases). Looked up from germline, CDR1 is KGHSH and CDR2 is LQKENI. Trimming cost V 4 bases and J 2 bases, with 12 bases left between them. The CDR3 is 15 amino acids. This chain's CDR3 is CASSQDSIAGNTIYF. DNA of the CDR3: TGTGCCAGCTCACAGGACAGTATTGCTGGAAACACCATATATTTT.

This chain uses TRBV6-1 with TRBJ2-2, with no clear D. CDR1 is MNHNS and CDR2 is SASEGT in the germline V gene. The V gene lost 5 bases and the J gene lost 8 bases, with 12 bases spanning the gap. The CDR3 consists of 13 residues. Here the CDR3 reads CASSLLPMGELFF. In DNA form, the CDR3 reads TGTGCCAGCAGTCTTCTTCCCATGGGGGAGCTGTTTTTT.

This clonotype was picked up many times. J is TRBJ1-2 and V is TRBV29-1; D is unclear. The CDR3 spans 16 residues. Germline CDR1 is SQVTM and CDR2 is ANQGSEA. Trimming took off 0 bases at V and 4 bases at J, with 18 bases between the two ends. In DNA, the CDR3 is TGCAGCGTTGAAGATCCCCAACGGGCAGGCCCCTATGGCTACACCTTC. Translating gives CSVEDPQRAGPYGYTF.

This clonotype has ten or more counts. The gene calls are TRBV5-1 and TRBJ1-3, with unresolved D. The germline CDR1 and CDR2 sequences are SGHRS and YFSETQ. Trimming removed 0 bases at V and 0 bases at J, with 7 bases between. The CDR3 extends over 15 amino acids. CDR3 DNA sequence: TGCGCCAGCAGCTTGGGGACTTACTCTGGAAACACCATATATTTT. It translates to CASSLGTYSGNTIYF.

A few counts support this clonotype. This sequence joins TRBV4-2 and TRBJ1-1; 8 bases are a match to TRBD1. CDR1 and CDR2 from the germline V gene are LGHNA and YNFKEQ. This CDR3 region has 17 residues. Trimming took 4 bases from V and 2 from J; bases not matched to a gene: 12. The CDR3 sequence is CASSPQGSGGYNTEAFF. The CDR3 DNA reads TGTGCCAGCAGCCCGCAGGGGTCAGGGGGCTACAACACTGAAGCTTTCTTT.

The table lists this clonotype with many counts. The junction and the germline gene differ at one end; a read error may be behind it. The V and J genes are TRBV7-6 and TRBJ2-2; 9 positions agree with TRBD2. This CDR3 has 18 amino acids. Germline V CDR1 and CDR2: SGHVS, FNYEAQ. The CDR3 sequence: CASSLGGLAGDNTGELCF. The CDR3 DNA is TGTGCCAGCAGCTTAGGGGGGTTAGCGGGAGATAACACCGGGGAGCTGTGTTTT.

This clonotype was recorded at least ten times. CDR3 in amino acids: CASSQDLRYEQYF. The CDR3 nucleotides are TGCGCCAGCAGCCAAGATCTAAGGTACGAGCAGTACTTC. The rearrangement links TRBV4-3 to TRBJ2-7; D gene ambiguous. V lost 0 bases and J lost 4, with 7 bases in between. The V gene's germline CDR1 is LGHNA and CDR2 YSLEER. The CDR3 has 13 amino acids.

In its sample, this clonotype was seen many times. The genes are TRBV20-1 and TRBJ1-5; tentatively, D is TRBD1 (6 bases). V was pared by 5 bases and J by 5 bases, with 16 bases between. CDR3 length: 14 residues. Germline V CDR1 and CDR2: DFQATT, SNEGSKA (reference sequence). The CDR3 bases are TGCAGTGCTCGGGTAGGGACACATCATCAGCCCCAGCATTTT. The encoded protein is CSARVGTHHQPQHF.

This clonotype was counted a few times. This sequence joins TRBV6-2 or TRBV6-3 and TRBJ1-5; 8 nucleotides agree with TRBD1. V dropped 2 bases and J dropped 3; count of bases not matched to a gene: 15. This CDR3 comprises 19 residues. From germline, CDR1 is MNHEY and CDR2 SVGEGT. CDR3 sequence: CASSYHSGAGTGPNQPQHF. The CDR3 region has the DNA TGTGCCAGCAGTTACCACTCCGGGGCCGGGACAGGTCCCAATCAGCCCCAGCATTTT.

This clonotype was recorded at least ten times. The chain couples TRBV6-5 to TRBJ2-7; the D gene is possibly TRBD1 (5 bases). V was clipped by 6 bases and J by 3 bases, with 15 bases between them. CDR1 is MNHEY and CDR2 is SVGAGI in the germline V gene. The length of the CDR3 is 14 residues. DNA for the CDR3: TGTGCCAGCAGCCCTACTCGACAGAGCTACGAGCAGTACTTC. Translation gives CASSPTRQSYEQYF.

On this clonotype itself: The junction departs from the called germline gene at one end, perhaps through a read error. This chain links TRBV2 with TRBJ2-7; the D gene is possibly TRBD1 (6 bases). The CDR3 totals 13 residues. Germline V lookup: CDR1 SNHLY, CDR2 FYNNEI. CDR3 sequence: CASGAQGPYEQSF. CDR3 nucleotides: TGTGCCAGCGGCGCACAGGGCCCCTACGAGCAGTCCTTC. The whole variable domain, remainder taken from reference TRBV2 and TRBJ2-7, is EPEVTQTPSHQVTQMGQEVILRCVPISNHLYFYWYRQILGQKVEFLVSFYNNEISEKSEIFDDQFSVERPDGSNFTLKIRSTKLEDSAMYFCASGAQGPYEQSFGPGTRLTVT.

The rearrangement uses TRBV20-1 and TRBJ1-1; D gene ambiguous. The CDR3 contains 14 residues. From germline, CDR1 is DFQATT and CDR2 SNEGSKA (reference sequence). V gave up 0 bases and J gave up 4 bases, with 12 bases separating them. The CDR3 bases are TGCAGTGCTAGAGATCCCAGAAGATCCACTGAAGCTTTCTTT. Amino acid sequence: CSARDPRRSTEAFF.